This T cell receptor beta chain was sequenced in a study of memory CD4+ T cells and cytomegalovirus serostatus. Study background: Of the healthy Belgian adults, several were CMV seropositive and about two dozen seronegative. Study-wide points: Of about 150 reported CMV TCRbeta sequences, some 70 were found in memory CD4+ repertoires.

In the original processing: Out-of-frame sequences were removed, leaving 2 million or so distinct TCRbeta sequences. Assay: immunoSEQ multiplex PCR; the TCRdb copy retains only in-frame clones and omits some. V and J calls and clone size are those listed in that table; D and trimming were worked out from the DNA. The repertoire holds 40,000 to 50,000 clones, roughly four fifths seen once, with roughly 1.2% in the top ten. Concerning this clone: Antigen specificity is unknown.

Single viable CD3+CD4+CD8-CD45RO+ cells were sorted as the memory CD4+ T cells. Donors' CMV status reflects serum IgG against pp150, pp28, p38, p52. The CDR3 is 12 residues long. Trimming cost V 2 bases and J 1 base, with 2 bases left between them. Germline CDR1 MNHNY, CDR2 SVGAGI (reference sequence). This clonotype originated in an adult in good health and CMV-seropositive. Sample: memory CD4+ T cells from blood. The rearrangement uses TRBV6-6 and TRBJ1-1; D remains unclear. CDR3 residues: CASSYTNTEAFF. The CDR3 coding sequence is TGTGCCAGCAGTTACACGAACACTGAAGCTTTCTTT.